A single sample is the source of the 26 T cell receptor beta chains below, sequenced in a study of OX40 agonist ivuxolimab in advanced cancers. Libraries were prepared by immunoSEQ multiplex PCR; TCRdb keeps only in-frame clonotypes and omits some of them. Found here are under 80,000 clones, roughly 82% of them singletons; the top ten hold approximately 5%. Sequenced here: CD4+ or CD8+ T cells sorted from blood, sampled in a trial of the OX40 agonist ivuxolimab. All receptors come from an adult with an advanced solid tumor such as melanoma, head and neck, liver or kidney cancer.

The chain uses TRBV11-2 and TRBJ1-1; a possible D gene is TRBD1 (6 bases). Trimming removed 0 bases from V and 4 bases from J, with 12 bases in between. The germline V gene encodes CDR1 SGHAT and CDR2 FQNNGV. CDR3 length: 15 amino acids. The CDR3: CASSLDGGAGTEAFF. In DNA, the CDR3 is TGTGCCAGCAGCTTAGACGGGGGGGCGGGCACTGAAGCTTTCTTT.

The CDR3 here is CASSMHSQGYGYTF. CDR3 coding DNA: TGTGCCAGTAGTATGCATTCCCAGGGCTATGGCTACACCTTC. The V and J genes are TRBV19 and TRBJ1-2; possible D gene TRBD1, 5 bases. The CDR3 runs to 14 residues. V was pared by 3 bases and J by 4 bases, with 12 bases between. Looked up from germline, CDR1 is LNHDA and CDR2 is SQIVND (reference sequence).

This CDR3 reads CASNKLAGGPNEQFF. The CDR3 DNA is TGTGCCAGTAACAAATTAGCGGGAGGGCCCAATGAGCAGTTCTTC. This chain joins TRBV19 and TRBJ2-1; TRBD2 matches 11 bases. V dropped 7 bases and J dropped 6; count of bases not matched to a gene: 8. The CDR3 is 15 amino acids. Per germline, CDR1 LNHDA and CDR2 SQIVND (reference sequence).

The sample holds a few counts of this clone. The chain links TRBV15 to TRBJ1-2, with 8 bases that match TRBD1. The CDR3 runs 16 residues. The germline gives CDR1 LNHNV, CDR2 YYDKDF (reference sequence). V was pared by 1 base and J by 4 bases, with 8 bases of the junction left unmatched. In DNA form, the CDR3 reads TGTGCCACCAGCAGAGCGCCGGGACAGGAAGGCTATGGCTACACCTTC. Amino acid sequence: CATSRAPGQEGYGYTF.

CDR3: CASSPTLPGAIDTQYF. The CDR3 bases are TGTGCCAGCAGCCCCACGCTTCCAGGGGCGATAGATACGCAGTATTTT. The chain carries TRBV5-8 and TRBJ2-3; a possible D gene is TRBD1 (6 bases). Deletions cut 4 bases from V and 5 bases from J, with 20 bases between. The V gene's germline CDR1 is SGHTS and CDR2 YDEGEE. The CDR3 consists of 16 residues.

This clone occurred once. This chain joins TRBV28 and TRBJ1-2, with D perhaps matching TRBD1 (5 bases). Germline V gene lookup returns CDR1 MDHEN and CDR2 SYDVKM. This CDR3 has 16 residues. Trimming took off 5 bases at V and 4 bases at J, with 20 bases between the two ends. CDR3 loop: CASSPSALGGIYGYTF. CDR3 sequence (DNA): TGTGCCAGCAGTCCATCGGCGTTGGGGGGTATCTATGGCTACACCTTC.

The V call is TRBV28, the J call TRBJ1-1; 12 bases align to TRBD1. Trimming took 2 bases from V and 14 from J; bases not matched to a gene: 3. The germline gives CDR1 MDHEN, CDR2 SYDVKM. The CDR3 runs to 12 residues. DNA for the CDR3: TGTGCCAGCAGTTTAGGGGACAGGGGGCTATTCTTT. Its protein is CASSLGDRGLFF.

This sequence joins TRBV10-1 and TRBJ2-3; 8 nucleotides match TRBD1. The CDR3 runs 16 residues. V was pared by 4 bases and J by 4 bases, with 10 bases of the junction left unmatched. Germline CDR1 is WNHNN and CDR2 is SYGVQD (reference sequence). The CDR3 sequence is CASSAGDRGLPDTQYF. The CDR3, as DNA: TGCGCCAGCAGTGCAGGAGACAGGGGTTTGCCAGATACGCAGTATTTT.

This chain joins TRBV6-5 and TRBJ2-7, with 10 bases identical to TRBD2. The trim removed 5 bases at V and 4 bases at J, leaving 5 bases unmatched. The germline gives CDR1 MNHEY, CDR2 SVGAGI. This CDR3 has 14 amino acids. The CDR3 spells CASSRTSGQYEQYF. The CDR3, as DNA: TGTGCCAGCAGTCGGACTAGCGGACAGTACGAGCAGTACTTC.

J is TRBJ2-3 and V is TRBV7-2; perhaps TRBD1 as D (5 bases). This CDR3 has 15 residues. The germline gives CDR1 SGHTA, CDR2 FQGNSA. The V gene lost 1 base and the J gene lost 1 base, with 9 bases spanning the gap. In DNA form, the CDR3 reads TGTGCCAGCAGCTTAGACCCACAGGGCACAGATACGCAGTATTTT. Translated, it gives CASSLDPQGTDTQYF.

This chain's CDR3 is CASSLGSGGQGGEQYF. DNA for the CDR3: TGTGCCAGCAGCTTAGGATCCGGAGGACAGGGGGGCGAGCAGTACTTC. V gene TRBV7-9 combines with J gene TRBJ2-7, with 10 positions matching TRBD1. The V gene's germline CDR1 is SEHNR and CDR2 FQNEAQ (reference sequence). The CDR3 runs to 16 residues. Trimming at V came to 1 base and at J to 6 bases, leaving 9 bases not matched to a gene.

This chain links TRBV6-6 with TRBJ2-7; 9 nucleotides match TRBD1. V was clipped by 6 bases and J by 5 bases; unmatched bases: 8. The CDR3 extends over 14 amino acids. Germline CDR1 and CDR2: MNHNY and SVGAGI (reference sequence). CDR3 amino acids: CASRSSDRGHEQYF. CDR3 nucleotides: TGTGCCAGCAGGAGCTCGGACAGGGGCCACGAGCAGTACTTC.

The V gene is TRBV6-5, the J gene TRBJ2-5; no clear D. Germline CDR1 reads MNHEY; CDR2 reads SVGAGI. V gave up 2 bases and J gave up 0 bases, with 7 bases separating them. The CDR3 has 14 amino acids. CDR3 DNA sequence: TGTGCCAGCAGTTACCAAGGCTACCAAGAGACCCAGTACTTC. Translated, it gives CASSYQGYQETQYF.

The rearrangement links TRBV28 to TRBJ2-7; D remains ambiguous. The CDR3 is made up of 14 amino acids. Germline V gene data show CDR1 as MDHEN and CDR2 as SYDVKM. Trimming removed 2 bases from V and 0 bases from J, with 8 bases in between. CDR3 coding DNA: TGTGCCAGCAGTTTAGGCAGCTACTCCTACGAGCAGTACTTC. Its protein is CASSLGSYSYEQYF.

This clone occurred a few times. The chain couples TRBV5-1 to TRBJ2-3; D call uncertain. V was clipped by 2 bases and J by 2 bases, with 21 bases between them. CDR1 is SGHRS and CDR2 is YFSETQ in the germline V gene. The CDR3 extends over 18 amino acids. In DNA form, the CDR3 reads TGCGCCAGCAGCTTACATACAACAGTGGATTTAAACACAGATACGCAGTATTTT. As protein: CASSLHTTVDLNTDTQYF.

The rearrangement joins TRBV2 to TRBJ1-2; 8 bases map to TRBD1. Germline V CDR1 and CDR2: SNHLY, FYNNEI. V lost 7 bases to trimming and J lost 8 bases; unmatched junction nucleotides: 18. This CDR3 has 16 amino acids. For the CDR3, the DNA is TGTGCCAGCACTCAATGGGGGCCAGGGGGCGAGAGAGGCTACACCTTC. Translating it yields CASTQWGPGGERGYTF.

The chain links TRBV28 to TRBJ2-5; tentative D call: TRBD1 (6 bases). The CDR3 runs to 14 residues. V was pared by 6 bases and J by 5 bases, with 16 bases between. CDR1 is MDHEN, CDR2 SYDVKM, per germline. The CDR3 region has the DNA TGTGCCAGCAGCCGCACGGGGACAATCGAGACCCAGTACTTC. This codes for CASSRTGTIETQYF.

The V gene is TRBV5-1, the J gene TRBJ2-1, with D uncertain. CDR3 size: 12 residues. V lost 3 bases and J lost 7, with 8 bases in between. Per the germline V gene, CDR1 is SGHRS and CDR2 is YFSETQ. The DNA of the CDR3 is TGCGCCAGCAGCTGGGATAATAATGAGCAGTTCTTC. It codes for CASSWDNNEQFF.

The V and J genes are TRBV2 and TRBJ2-1, with no clear D. V lost 1 base and J 10 bases, leaving 11 bases between the germline ends. The CDR3 has 13 amino acids. From germline, CDR1 is SNHLY and CDR2 FYNNEI. The DNA for the CDR3 is TGTGCCAGCAGTGAAGGCGGCTTCGGGGAGCAGTTCTTC. It yields the protein CASSEGGFGEQFF. The full variable domain, in which reference TRBV2 and TRBJ2-1 provide the parts outside the CDR3, is EPEVTQTPSHQVTQMGQEVILRCVPISNHLYFYWYRQILGQKVEFLVSFYNNEISEKSEIFDDQFSVERPDGSNFTLKIRSTKLEDSAMYFCASSEGGFGEQFFGPGTRLTVL.

This chain joins TRBV7-2 and TRBJ2-5; D possibly corresponds to TRBD1 (6 bases). CDR3 length: 13 amino acids. Trimming cost V 5 bases and J 2 bases, with 9 bases left between them. Germline CDR1 SGHTA, CDR2 FQGNSA. As DNA, the CDR3 is TGTGCCAGCAGCCAGGGACATCAAGAGACCCAGTACTTC. This codes for CASSQGHQETQYF.

The chain combines TRBV28 with TRBJ1-6; possibly TRBD1 for D (5 bases). With 5 bases removed from V and 9 bases from J, the gap between germline ends came to 17 bases. Germline V gives CDR1 MDHEN, CDR2 SYDVKM. The CDR3 is 15 residues long. CDR3 coding DNA: TGTGCCAGCAGTAGAGGGACCCGGGGTGGTTCACCCCTCCACTTT. Translating gives CASSRGTRGGSPLHF.

V and J are TRBV29-1 and TRBJ1-1; tentative D call: TRBD1 (5 bases). Trimming took off 3 bases at V and 1 base at J, with 6 bases between the two ends. In germline, CDR1 is SQVTM, CDR2 ANQGSEA. The CDR3 is made up of 12 amino acids. The CDR3 sequence: CSVEGTNTEAFF. The CDR3 DNA follows: TGCAGCGTTGAGGGGACGAACACTGAAGCTTTCTTT.

In DNA, the CDR3 is TGTGCCAGCAGCGAAACGTTGGGGTCTGTGATGAACACTGAAGCTTTCTTT. Residues: CASSETLGSVMNTEAFF. The V call is TRBV7-8, the J call TRBJ1-1; D remains unclear. The CDR3 has 17 residues. Germline V gene data show CDR1 as SGHVS and CDR2 as FQNEAQ. Trimming removed 5 bases at V and 0 bases at J, with 19 bases between.

This sequence joins TRBV18 and TRBJ1-5; TRBD1 matches 7 bases. V lost 0 bases, J lost 1 base, and 0 bases stayed unmatched. The CDR3 consists of 15 residues. CDR1 is KGHSH and CDR2 is LQKENI in the germline V gene. CDR3 sequence: CASSPPGQSNQPQHF. As DNA, the CDR3 is TGTGCCAGCTCACCACCGGGACAGAGCAATCAGCCCCAGCATTTT.

The gene calls are TRBV6-6 and TRBJ2-7; 10 nucleotides match TRBD1. There are 15 residues in the CDR3. V shed 2 bases and J 4 bases; nucleotides not matched to a gene: 5. Germline assignment: CDR1 MNHNY and CDR2 SVGAGI (reference sequence). CDR3 DNA sequence: TGTGCCAGCAGTTACCCGGGACAGGGGTTTTACGAGCAGTACTTC. Protein product: CASSYPGQGFYEQYF.

The rearrangement links TRBV6-1 to TRBJ2-5; 8 nucleotides agree with TRBD1. Trimming removed 11 bases from V and 6 bases from J; junction bases left unmatched: 14. The CDR3 covers 14 residues. Germline V gene lookup returns CDR1 MNHNS and CDR2 SASEGT. The CDR3 reads CAAQLAQGGKTQYF. DNA for the CDR3: TGTGCCGCCCAATTGGCACAGGGGGGAAAGACCCAGTACTTC.